A single sample gave rise to the 5 T cell receptor beta chains below, sequenced in a study of beta chain features in type 1 diabetes. The isolated RNA, all of it, was reverse transcribed, so expressed TCRB transcripts were what got sequenced. Sequencing was performed with immunoSEQ multiplex PCR; in TCRdb, only in-frame clones are kept and a portion is missing. The table has roughly 400,000 clones, about 10% seen once. Regarding the study as a whole: Shortening that was moderate but significant affected the TCRB CDR3s of Type 1 diabetes patients in all four CD4+ subsets.

These TCRs are of unknown antigen specificity. Sequenced input: central memory CD4+ T cells from blood. The receptors come from a man aged 25 to 40 with type 1 diabetes.

This clone was observed a handful of times. V usage is TRBV4-3 and J usage is TRBJ1-1, with D possibly TRBD1 on 5 matching bases. Germline CDR1 and CDR2: LGHNA and YSLEER. V was cut by 0 bases and J by 1 base, with 15 bases left in between. This CDR3 has 17 amino acids. The CDR3 DNA sequence: TGCGCCAGCAGCCAAGATGGGGCAGGACGGCAGAACACTGAAGCTTTCTTT. Protein product: CASSQDGAGRQNTEAFF.

The sample holds a few counts of this clone. The chain has TRBV4-2 and TRBJ1-5; possible D gene TRBD1, 5 bases. This CDR3 has 15 residues. The germline CDR1 and CDR2 sequences are LGHNA and YNFKEQ. V was clipped by 4 bases and J by 6 bases, with 16 bases between them. CDR3 protein: CASSPDSGQAQPQHF. CDR3 nucleotides: TGTGCCAGCAGCCCCGACTCAGGACAAGCTCAGCCCCAGCATTTT.

This chain uses TRBV4-3 with TRBJ2-3; 10 bases map to TRBD2. This CDR3 comprises 15 residues. V was clipped by 6 bases and J by 3 bases; unmatched bases: 6. Germline CDR1 and CDR2: LGHNA and YSLEER. The CDR3 sequence is CASRQQREGTDTQYF. CDR3 bases: TGCGCCAGCAGACAACAGCGGGAGGGTACAGATACGCAGTATTTT.

The rearrangement joins TRBV7-2 to TRBJ1-2; D possibly corresponds to TRBD1 (5 bases). This CDR3 has 14 residues. V gave up 5 bases and J gave up 12 bases, with 22 bases separating them. The germline V gene encodes CDR1 SGHTA and CDR2 FQGNSA. The CDR3, as DNA: TGTGCCAGCAGCCTCAAAGGGGCAGCCCGGGGAAACACCTTC. It codes for CASSLKGAARGNTF. Based on the CDR3 plus reference TRBV7-2 and TRBJ1-2, the full variable domain is GAGVSQSPSNKVTEKGKDVELRCDPISGHTALYWYRQSLGQGLEFLIYFQGNSAPDKSGLPSDRFSAERTGGSVSTLTIQRTQQEDSAVYLCASSLKGAARGNTFGSGTRLTVV.

This clone was detected a few times. The V and J genes are TRBV28 and TRBJ2-3; 7 bases align to TRBD1. From germline, CDR1 is MDHEN and CDR2 SYDVKM. V was pared by 6 bases and J by 10 bases, with 7 bases of the junction left unmatched. The CDR3 is 12 residues long. The CDR3 sequence is CASSQGTAPQYF. The CDR3 DNA follows: TGTGCCAGCAGCCAAGGGACAGCCCCGCAGTATTTT.